A selection of T cell receptor beta chains follows, all from one sample in a study of T cell clonotyping in hematopoietic cell transplantation. Only in-frame clones appear in the TCRdb table, and some are missing; sequencing was by immunoSEQ multiplex PCR. This sample has about 69,000 clones; around 94% occur once, and the top ten carry roughly 1.7%. The sequenced sample was peripheral blood mononuclear cells. The origin of the receptors is a man aged 50-60 years in good health. Some clones in this sample may be carry-over from other donors' samples. Each CDR3 is given with its conserved first and last residue. The D gene is left open where the match is weak. Size values are once, few and many counts, or a class for expanded clones, and some rows have none.

D gene: NA
clone size: NA
J gene: TRBJ2-7
V gene: TRBV5-4
CDR3 protein: CASSLVGQHYEQYF
CDR3 DNA: TGTGCCAGCAGCTTGGTAGGCCAGCACTACGAGCAGTACTTC

D gene: TRBD2
clone size: NA
J gene: TRBJ2-3
V gene: TRBV7-3
CDR3 protein: CASSFTIDERGGDTQYF
CDR3 DNA: TGTGCCAGCAGCTTCACGATAGATGAGCGGGGGGGAGATACGCAGTATTTT

D gene: NA
clone size: once
J gene: TRBJ2-7
V gene: TRBV19
CDR3 protein: CASSVGHPYEQYF
CDR3 DNA: TGTGCCAGTAGTGTGGGACACCCCTACGAGCAGTACTTC

D gene: NA
clone size: NA
J gene: TRBJ2-3
V gene: TRBV6-5
CDR3 protein: CASSLGWDFPQYF
CDR3 DNA: TGTGCCAGCAGTTTAGGGTGGGACTTCCCGCAGTATTTT

D gene: NA
clone size: NA
J gene: TRBJ2-5
V gene: TRBV20-1
CDR3 protein: CSALDQETQYF
CDR3 DNA: TGCAGTGCTCTGGATCAAGAGACCCAGTACTTC

D gene: NA
clone size: NA
J gene: TRBJ1-5
V gene: TRBV7-8
CDR3 protein: CASSLNENQPQHF
CDR3 DNA: TGTGCCAGCAGCTTAAATGAGAATCAGCCCCAGCATTTT

D gene: TRBD1
clone size: NA
J gene: TRBJ2-3
V gene: TRBV6-6
CDR3 protein: CASSYSRGQGPDTQYF
CDR3 DNA: TGTGCCAGCAGTTACAGCAGGGGACAGGGTCCAGATACGCAGTATTTT

D gene: TRBD2
clone size: few
J gene: TRBJ2-4
V gene: TRBV7-8
CDR3 protein: CASSSGTSGRRDIQYF
CDR3 DNA: TGTGCCAGCAGCTCAGGGACTAGCGGGAGACGAGACATTCAGTACTTC

D gene: NA
clone size: NA
J gene: TRBJ1-5
V gene: TRBV2
CDR3 protein: CASSPDNYQPQHF
CDR3 DNA: TGTGCCAGCAGTCCGGACAACTATCAGCCCCAGCATTTT

D gene: TRBD2
clone size: NA
J gene: TRBJ2-1
V gene: TRBV29-1
CDR3 protein: CSVLLAVYNEQFF
CDR3 DNA: TGCAGCGTTCTACTAGCGGTTTACAATGAGCAGTTCTTC

D gene: NA
clone size: NA
J gene: TRBJ1-2
V gene: TRBV10-2
CDR3 protein: CASSMGGDGYTF
CDR3 DNA: TGCGCCAGCAGTATGGGGGGCGATGGCTACACCTTC

D gene: NA
clone size: NA
J gene: TRBJ1-5
V gene: TRBV29-1
CDR3 protein: CSVAAGVGQPQHF
CDR3 DNA: TGCAGCGTTGCGGCGGGGGTAGGTCAGCCCCAGCATTTT

D gene: TRBD1
clone size: NA
J gene: TRBJ1-6
V gene: TRBV7-9
CDR3 protein: CASSTTVGTGASPLHF
CDR3 DNA: TGTGCCAGCAGCACGACAGTCGGGACAGGGGCTTCACCCCTCCACTTT

D gene: NA
clone size: once
J gene: TRBJ2-3
V gene: TRBV2
CDR3 protein: CASSEILGQSTDTQYF
CDR3 DNA: TGTGCCAGCAGTGAAATCCTAGGACAGAGCACAGATACGCAGTATTTT

D gene: TRBD1
clone size: NA
J gene: TRBJ1-1
V gene: TRBV7-9
CDR3 protein: CASSLQGDAEAFF
CDR3 DNA: TGTGCCAGCAGCCTACAGGGGGATGCTGAAGCTTTCTTT

D gene: NA
clone size: NA
J gene: TRBJ1-2
V gene: TRBV2
CDR3 protein: CASSEGGFGYGYTF
CDR3 DNA: TGTGCCAGCAGTGAGGGGGGGTTCGGGTATGGCTACACCTTC

D gene: NA
clone size: NA
J gene: TRBJ1-2
V gene: TRBV5-1
CDR3 protein: CASSLFIGIRYGYTF
CDR3 DNA: TGCGCCAGCAGCTTGTTTATCGGAATTAGGTATGGCTACACCTTC

D gene: TRBD2
clone size: NA
J gene: TRBJ2-7
V gene: TRBV29-1
CDR3 protein: CSVTSDSYEQYF
CDR3 DNA: TGCAGCGTGACTAGCGACTCCTACGAGCAGTACTTC

D gene: NA
clone size: NA
J gene: TRBJ1-5
V gene: TRBV16
CDR3 protein: CASSQSFGNQPQHF
CDR3 DNA: TGTGCCAGCAGCCAATCATTCGGAAATCAGCCCCAGCATTTT

D gene: NA
clone size: NA
J gene: TRBJ2-7
V gene: TRBV19
CDR3 protein: CASSIVAESYEQYF
CDR3 DNA: TGTGCCAGTAGTATAGTTGCAGAATCCTACGAGCAGTACTTC

D gene: NA
clone size: NA
J gene: TRBJ1-2
V gene: TRBV6-5
CDR3 protein: CASRKRGANSYGYTF
CDR3 DNA: TGTGCCAGCAGAAAGCGGGGGGCTAACTCGTATGGCTACACCTTC

D gene: NA
clone size: NA
J gene: TRBJ2-1
V gene: TRBV29-1
CDR3 protein: CSVGTTGLRDEQFF
CDR3 DNA: TGCAGCGTGGGAACTACAGGGCTAAGGGATGAGCAGTTCTTC

D gene: TRBD1
clone size: NA
J gene: TRBJ1-5
V gene: TRBV19
CDR3 protein: CASGGTGGGSQPQHF
CDR3 DNA: TGTGCCAGCGGCGGGACAGGGGGCGGAAGTCAGCCCCAGCATTTT

D gene: NA
clone size: NA
J gene: TRBJ1-1
V gene: TRBV6-4
CDR3 protein: CASSAAGGDTEAFF
CDR3 DNA: TGTGCCAGCAGCGCCGCCGGGGGTGATACTGAAGCTTTCTTT

D gene: TRBD1
clone size: NA
J gene: TRBJ2-7
V gene: TRBV19
CDR3 protein: CASSTRQGTVEQYF
CDR3 DNA: TGTGCCAGTAGTACCCGACAGGGGACAGTCGAGCAGTACTTC

D gene: TRBD2
clone size: NA
J gene: TRBJ2-7
V gene: TRBV28
CDR3 protein: CASSPGLAGSYEQYF
CDR3 DNA: TGTGCCAGCAGTCCTGGGCTAGCGGGCTCCTACGAGCAGTACTTC

D gene: NA
clone size: NA
J gene: TRBJ2-7
V gene: TRBV4-3
CDR3 protein: CASSQEQAEAYEQYF
CDR3 DNA: TGCGCCAGCAGCCAGGAACAAGCTGAAGCCTACGAGCAGTACTTC

D gene: NA
clone size: NA
J gene: TRBJ2-3
V gene: TRBV6-5
CDR3 protein: CASSSSGDTQYF
CDR3 DNA: TGTGCCAGCAGTTCCTCCGGCGATACGCAGTATTTT

D gene: NA
clone size: NA
J gene: TRBJ1-5
V gene: TRBV6-1
CDR3 protein: CASRDSPYSNQPQHF
CDR3 DNA: TGTGCCAGCAGGGACAGCCCGTATAGCAATCAGCCCCAGCATTTT

D gene: TRBD1
clone size: NA
J gene: TRBJ1-2
V gene: TRBV19
CDR3 protein: CASRTTGAGAFYGYTF
CDR3 DNA: TGTGCCAGTAGAACAACAGGGGCCGGTGCTTTCTATGGCTACACCTTC

D gene: NA
clone size: NA
J gene: TRBJ2-6
V gene: TRBV6-1
CDR3 protein: CASSEEGVSGANVLTF
CDR3 DNA: TGTGCCAGCAGTGAAGAAGGGGTCTCTGGGGCCAACGTCCTGACTTTC

D gene: NA
clone size: NA
J gene: TRBJ2-7
V gene: TRBV19
CDR3 protein: CASSPRDIAYEQYF
CDR3 DNA: TGTGCCAGTAGTCCCCGGGACATTGCCTACGAGCAGTACTTC

D gene: TRBD1
clone size: NA
J gene: TRBJ1-1
V gene: TRBV28
CDR3 protein: CASSLGDRVIGNTEAFF
CDR3 DNA: TGTGCCAGCAGTTTAGGGGACAGGGTGATTGGGAACACTGAAGCTTTCTTT

D gene: TRBD1
clone size: NA
J gene: TRBJ2-7
V gene: TRBV19
CDR3 protein: CASSIVGTGTYEQYF
CDR3 DNA: TGTGCCAGTAGTATAGTCGGGACAGGGACCTACGAGCAGTACTTC

D gene: NA
clone size: NA
J gene: TRBJ1-2
V gene: TRBV5-1
CDR3 protein: CASSSSRAGYTF
CDR3 DNA: TGCGCCAGCAGCTCAAGCAGGGCTGGCTACACCTTC

D gene: TRBD2
clone size: NA
J gene: TRBJ2-3
V gene: TRBV5-1
CDR3 protein: CASSIGLAGVDTQYF
CDR3 DNA: TGCGCCAGCAGCATTGGACTAGCGGGAGTCGATACGCAGTATTTT

D gene: TRBD1
clone size: NA
J gene: TRBJ1-5
V gene: TRBV29-1
CDR3 protein: CSVTGGLGQPQHF
CDR3 DNA: TGCAGCGTTACAGGGGGCTTAGGTCAGCCCCAGCATTTT

D gene: TRBD1
clone size: once
J gene: TRBJ2-5
V gene: TRBV7-3
CDR3 protein: CASSSGQGQGETQYF
CDR3 DNA: TGTGCCAGCAGCTCGGGACAGGGGCAGGGAGAGACCCAGTACTTC

D gene: NA
clone size: NA
J gene: TRBJ2-1
V gene: TRBV6-1
CDR3 protein: CASMGQSYNEQFF
CDR3 DNA: TGTGCCAGCATGGGGCAGTCCTACAATGAGCAGTTCTTC

D gene: NA
clone size: NA
J gene: TRBJ1-6
V gene: TRBV7-3
CDR3 protein: CASSFQGQSSPLHF
CDR3 DNA: TGTGCCAGCAGCTTTCAGGGACAAAGCTCACCCCTCCACTTT

D gene: NA
clone size: NA
J gene: TRBJ1-2
V gene: TRBV19
CDR3 protein: CASSMGVGGYTF
CDR3 DNA: TGTGCCAGTAGTATGGGGGTCGGCGGCTACACCTTC

D gene: TRBD1
clone size: NA
J gene: TRBJ1-1
V gene: TRBV6-5
CDR3 protein: CASRRTGTGNTEAFF
CDR3 DNA: TGTGCCAGCAGGCGGACGGGGACAGGGAACACTGAAGCTTTCTTT

D gene: TRBD1
clone size: NA
J gene: TRBJ1-2
V gene: TRBV11-2
CDR3 protein: CASSLTQGGYGYTF
CDR3 DNA: TGTGCCAGCAGCTTAACTCAGGGGGGCTATGGCTACACCTTC

D gene: NA
clone size: NA
J gene: TRBJ2-7
V gene: TRBV11-2
CDR3 protein: CASSLGGSYEQYF
CDR3 DNA: TGTGCCAGCAGCTTAGGGGGGTCCTACGAGCAGTACTTC

D gene: NA
clone size: NA
J gene: TRBJ2-1
V gene: TRBV6-1
CDR3 protein: CASSEARRSNEQFF
CDR3 DNA: TGTGCCAGCAGTGAAGCCCGGCGTTCTAATGAGCAGTTCTTC

D gene: NA
clone size: NA
J gene: TRBJ1-3
V gene: TRBV29-1
CDR3 protein: CSADEGNTIYF
CDR3 DNA: TGCAGCGCCGACGAGGGAAACACCATATATTTT

D gene: NA
clone size: once
J gene: TRBJ1-6
V gene: TRBV19
CDR3 protein: CASSIASRGNSPLHF
CDR3 DNA: TGTGCCAGTAGTATAGCGTCCAGGGGAAATTCACCCCTCCACTTT

D gene: TRBD2
clone size: NA
J gene: TRBJ2-5
V gene: TRBV2
CDR3 protein: CASSVGRGETQYF
CDR3 DNA: TGTGCCAGCAGTGTAGGGCGGGGGGAGACCCAGTACTTC

D gene: NA
clone size: NA
J gene: TRBJ2-2
V gene: TRBV29-1
CDR3 protein: CSVGIEKGAGELFF
CDR3 DNA: TGCAGCGTTGGGATTGAGAAGGGGGCCGGGGAGCTGTTTTTT

D gene: NA
clone size: few
J gene: TRBJ1-3
V gene: TRBV29-1
CDR3 protein: CSVRGVFGNTIYF
CDR3 DNA: TGCAGCGTTAGAGGGGTCTTTGGAAACACCATATATTTT

D gene: NA
clone size: NA
J gene: TRBJ2-7
V gene: TRBV11-2
CDR3 protein: CASSPTGSSYEQYF
CDR3 DNA: TGTGCCAGCAGCCCTACAGGGTCTTCCTACGAGCAGTACTTC